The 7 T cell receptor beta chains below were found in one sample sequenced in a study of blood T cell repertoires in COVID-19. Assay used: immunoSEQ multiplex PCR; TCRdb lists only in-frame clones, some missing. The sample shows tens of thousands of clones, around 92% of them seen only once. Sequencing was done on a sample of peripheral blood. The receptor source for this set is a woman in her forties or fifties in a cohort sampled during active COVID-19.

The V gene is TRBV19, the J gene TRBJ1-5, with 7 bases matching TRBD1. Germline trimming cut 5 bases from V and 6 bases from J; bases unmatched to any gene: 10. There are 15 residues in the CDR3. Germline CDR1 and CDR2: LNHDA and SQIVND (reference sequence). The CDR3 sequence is CASSPVTGAGQPQHF. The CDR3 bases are TGTGCCAGTAGTCCGGTCACAGGGGCAGGTCAGCCCCAGCATTTT. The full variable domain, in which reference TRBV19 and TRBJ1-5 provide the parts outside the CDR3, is DGGITQSPKYLFRKEGQNVTLSCEQNLNHDAMYWYRQDPGQGLRLIYYSQIVNDFQKGDIAEGYSVSREKKESFPLTVTSAQKNPTAFYLCASSPVTGAGQPQHFGDGTRLSIL.

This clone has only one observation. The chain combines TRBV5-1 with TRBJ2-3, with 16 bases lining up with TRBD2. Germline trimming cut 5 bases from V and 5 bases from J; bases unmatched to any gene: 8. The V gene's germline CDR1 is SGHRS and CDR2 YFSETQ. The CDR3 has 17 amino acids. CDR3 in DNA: TGCGCCAGCAGAAGCGGGACTAGCGGGGGGGCGATAGATACGCAGTATTTT. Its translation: CASRSGTSGGAIDTQYF.

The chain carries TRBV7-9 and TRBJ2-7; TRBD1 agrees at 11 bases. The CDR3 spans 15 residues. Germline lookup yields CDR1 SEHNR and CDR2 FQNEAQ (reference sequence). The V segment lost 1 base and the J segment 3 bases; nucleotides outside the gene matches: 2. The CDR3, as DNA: TGTGCCAGCAGCTTAGGGACAGGGGGCCTCTACGAGCAGTACTTC. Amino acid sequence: CASSLGTGGLYEQYF.

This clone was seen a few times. CDR3 loop: CASSLTLGGYNEQFF. The CDR3 nucleotides read TGTGCCAGCAGCTTAACGTTGGGGGGTTACAATGAGCAGTTCTTC. V and J are TRBV7-3 and TRBJ2-1; D possibly corresponds to TRBD2 (6 bases). The CDR3 extends over 15 amino acids. Trimming took off 0 bases at V and 4 bases at J, with 10 bases between the two ends. The germline V gene encodes CDR1 SGHTA and CDR2 FQGTGA.

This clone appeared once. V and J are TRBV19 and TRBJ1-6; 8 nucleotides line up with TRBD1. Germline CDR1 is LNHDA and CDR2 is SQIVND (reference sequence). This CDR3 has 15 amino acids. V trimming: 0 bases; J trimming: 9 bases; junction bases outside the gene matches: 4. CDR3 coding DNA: TGTGCCAGTAGTATAGACAGGGGGCCGGGTTCACCCCTCCACTTT. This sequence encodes CASSIDRGPGSPLHF.

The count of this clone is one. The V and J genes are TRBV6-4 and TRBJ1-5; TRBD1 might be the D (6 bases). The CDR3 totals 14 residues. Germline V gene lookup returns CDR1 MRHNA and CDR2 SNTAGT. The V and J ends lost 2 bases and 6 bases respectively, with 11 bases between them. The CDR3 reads CASSDMAGAQPQHF. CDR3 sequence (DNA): TGTGCCAGCAGTGACATGGCAGGGGCTCAGCCCCAGCATTTT.

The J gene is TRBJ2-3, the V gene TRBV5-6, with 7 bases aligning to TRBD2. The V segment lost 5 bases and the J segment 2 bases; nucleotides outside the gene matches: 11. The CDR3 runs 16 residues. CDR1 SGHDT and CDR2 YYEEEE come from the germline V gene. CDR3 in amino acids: CASSRGARGNTDTQYF. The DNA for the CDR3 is TGTGCCAGCAGTCGTGGCGCGCGGGGGAACACAGATACGCAGTATTTT. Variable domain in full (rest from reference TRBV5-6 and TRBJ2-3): DAGVTQSPTHLIKTRGQQVTLRCSPKSGHDTVSWYQQALGQGPQFIFQYYEEEERQRGNFPDRFSGHQFPNYSSELNVNALLLGDSALYLCASSRGARGNTDTQYFGPGTRLTVL.